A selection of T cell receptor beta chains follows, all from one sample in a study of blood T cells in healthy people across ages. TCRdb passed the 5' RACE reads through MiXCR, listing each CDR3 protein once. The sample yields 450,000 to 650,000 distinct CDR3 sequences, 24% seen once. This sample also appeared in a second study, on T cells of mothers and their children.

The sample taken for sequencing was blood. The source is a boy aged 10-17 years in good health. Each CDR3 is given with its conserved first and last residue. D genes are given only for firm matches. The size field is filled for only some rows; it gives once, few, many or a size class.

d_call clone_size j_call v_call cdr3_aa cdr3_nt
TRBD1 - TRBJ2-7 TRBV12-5 CASGLVGQGVSSYEQYF TGTGCTAGTGGTTTGGTAGGGCAGGGGGTCAGCTCCTACGAGCAGTACTTC
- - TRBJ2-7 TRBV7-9 CASSSPATGWDYEQYF TGTGCCAGCAGCTCGCCGGCTACAGGGTGGGACTACGAGCAGTACTTC
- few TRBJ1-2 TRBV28 CAGGRGYGYTF TGTGCCGGGGGCAGGGGCTATGGCTACACCTTC
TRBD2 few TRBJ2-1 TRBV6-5 CASSYGLARNEQFF TGTGCCAGCAGTTACGGACTAGCGCGGAATGAGCAGTTCTTC
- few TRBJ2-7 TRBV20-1 CSAGPRQSVYEQYF TGCAGTGCTGGCCCGAGACAAAGCGTTTACGAGCAGTACTTC
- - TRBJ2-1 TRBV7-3 CASSRRTVNEQFF TGTGCCAGCAGCCGACGGACTGTCAATGAGCAGTTCTTC
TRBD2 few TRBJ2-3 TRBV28 CASSLRGGGAGDTQYF TGTGCCAGCAGTTTACGGGGCGGGGGGGCAGGAGATACGCAGTATTTT
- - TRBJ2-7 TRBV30 CAWSQVFYEQYF TGTGCCTGGAGCCAAGTCTTCTACGAGCAGTACTTC
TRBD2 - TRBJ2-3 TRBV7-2 CASSSRTGGDTQYF TGTGCCAGCAGCTCCAGGACGGGAGGAGATACGCAGTATTTT
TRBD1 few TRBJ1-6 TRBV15 CATSSRQGSPLHF TGTGCCACCAGCAGTAGACAGGGCTCACCCCTCCACTTT
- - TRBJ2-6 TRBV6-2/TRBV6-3 CASSYVFSGANVLTF TGTGCCAGCAGTTACGTCTTCTCTGGGGCCAACGTCCTGACTTTC
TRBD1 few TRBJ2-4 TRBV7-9 CASSPGTGGVIYIQYF TGTGCCAGCAGCCCCGGGACAGGGGGCGTGATATACATTCAGTACTTC
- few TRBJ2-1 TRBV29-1 CSVLGLQDEQFF TGCAGCGTCCTCGGACTTCAGGATGAGCAGTTCTTC
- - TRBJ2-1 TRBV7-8 CASSLAQVGGSSYNEQFF TGTGCCAGCAGCTTAGCGCAAGTGGGAGGTAGCTCCTACAATGAGCAGTTCTTC